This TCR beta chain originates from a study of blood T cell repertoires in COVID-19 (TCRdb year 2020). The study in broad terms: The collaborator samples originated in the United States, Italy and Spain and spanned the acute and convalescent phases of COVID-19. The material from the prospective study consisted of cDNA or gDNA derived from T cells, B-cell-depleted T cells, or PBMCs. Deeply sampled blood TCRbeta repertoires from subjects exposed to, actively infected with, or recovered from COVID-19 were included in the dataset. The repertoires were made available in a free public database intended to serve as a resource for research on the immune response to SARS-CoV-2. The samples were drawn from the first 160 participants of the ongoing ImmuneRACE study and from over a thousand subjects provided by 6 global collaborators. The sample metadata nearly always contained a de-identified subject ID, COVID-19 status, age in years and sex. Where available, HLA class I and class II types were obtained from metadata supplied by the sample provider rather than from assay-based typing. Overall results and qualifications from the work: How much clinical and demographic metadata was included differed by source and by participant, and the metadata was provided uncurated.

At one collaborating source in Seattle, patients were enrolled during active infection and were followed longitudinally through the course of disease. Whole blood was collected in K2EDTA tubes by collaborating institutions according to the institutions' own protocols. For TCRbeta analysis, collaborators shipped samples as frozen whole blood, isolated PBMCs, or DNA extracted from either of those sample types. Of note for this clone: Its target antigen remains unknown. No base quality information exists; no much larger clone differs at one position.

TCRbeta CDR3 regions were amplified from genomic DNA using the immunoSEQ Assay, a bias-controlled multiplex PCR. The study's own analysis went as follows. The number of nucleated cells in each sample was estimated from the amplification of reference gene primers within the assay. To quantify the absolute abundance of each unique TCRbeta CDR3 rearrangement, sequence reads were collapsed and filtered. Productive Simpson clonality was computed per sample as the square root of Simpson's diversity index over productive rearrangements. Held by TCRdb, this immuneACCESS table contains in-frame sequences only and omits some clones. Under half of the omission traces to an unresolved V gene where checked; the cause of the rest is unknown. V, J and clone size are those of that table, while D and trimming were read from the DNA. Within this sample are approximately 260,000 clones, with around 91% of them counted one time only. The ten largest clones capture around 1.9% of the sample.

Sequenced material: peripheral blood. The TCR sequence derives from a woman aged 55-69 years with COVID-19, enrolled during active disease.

Read as DNA, the sequence is TGTGCCACCAGCAGAGATTTGGGAGACAGGGGCGAGCAGTACTTC. It translates to CATSRDLGDRGEQYF. Recombination connected TRBV15 to TRBJ2-7, with TRBD1 matching 8 junction bases. The CDR1 and CDR2 encoded by the germline V gene (reference sequence) are LNHNV and YYDKDF. Relative to germline, V is missing 0 bases and J is missing 6 bases, with 7 bases of the junction outside any gene match. CDR3 length: 15 amino acids, cysteine to phenylalanine. Here the CDR3 DNA is all that survives: 45 bases in frame from base 1.